The 25 T cell receptor beta chains reported below all come from one sample, sequenced in a study of T cell responses to AZD1222 COVID-19 vaccine. Here immunoSEQ multiplex PCR was the method, and the copy in TCRdb shows in-frame clones only, minus some. The sample records some 120,000 clones, just over 90% being singletons. Sample: peripheral blood, taken on day 0 of AZD1222 vaccination. These receptors were collected from an adult in good health.

This chain connects TRBV10-2 to TRBJ2-1; D ambiguous. V was clipped by 2 bases and J by 8 bases, with 4 bases between them. The germline V gene encodes CDR1 WSHSY and CDR2 SAAADI. The length of the CDR3 is 11 residues. CDR3 in amino acids: CASSETYEQFF. The CDR3 DNA reads as TGCGCCAGCAGTGAGACTTATGAGCAGTTCTTC.

This clone was observed a single time. V is TRBV6-2 or TRBV6-3 and J is TRBJ2-4; possible D gene TRBD1, 7 bases. This CDR3 region has 16 residues. With 2 bases removed from V and 1 base from J, the gap between germline ends came to 12 bases. Germline V CDR1 and CDR2: MNHEY, SVGEGT. The CDR3 protein is CASSYGGTDAKNIQYF. CDR3 in DNA: TGTGCCAGCAGTTACGGGGGGACAGATGCCAAAAACATTCAGTACTTC.

The gene calls are TRBV5-1 and TRBJ2-7, with D possibly being TRBD1 or TRBD2 (5 bases each). The CDR3 contains 18 residues. Germline CDR1 is SGHRS and CDR2 is YFSETQ. Trimming left V 1 base short and J 0 bases short, with 20 bases between. Here the CDR3 reads CASSLSLGTTGFSYEQYF. DNA of the CDR3: TGCGCCAGCAGCTTGTCATTAGGGACCACAGGCTTCTCCTACGAGCAGTACTTC.

V usage is TRBV5-1 and J usage is TRBJ1-1; tentatively, D is TRBD1 (5 bases). Germline assignment: CDR1 SGHRS and CDR2 YFSETQ. Trimming left V 0 bases short and J 0 bases short, with 12 bases between. CDR3 length: 16 amino acids. The DNA of the CDR3 is TGCGCCAGCAGCTTGGCTGGGGCAGGGATGAACACTGAAGCTTTCTTT. Its translation is CASSLAGAGMNTEAFF.

The V call is TRBV3-1 (or the pseudogene TRBV3-2), the J call TRBJ2-7, with 11 bases identical to TRBD2. With 2 bases clipped from V and 2 bases from J, the junction kept 5 bases outside the gene matches. CDR1 is LGHDT, CDR2 YNNKEL, per germline (reference sequence). The CDR3 is made up of 16 amino acids. CDR3 sequence: CASSQIAGGQTYEQYF. The CDR3 nucleotides read TGTGCCAGCAGCCAAATAGCGGGGGGGCAAACCTACGAGCAGTACTTC.

This chain links TRBV7-3 with TRBJ1-1, with D uncertain. This CDR3 is 14 amino acids long. From germline, CDR1 is SGHTA and CDR2 FQGTGA. V was trimmed by 0 bases and J by 6 bases, leaving 11 bases between them. CDR3 residues: CASSLTEAGAEAFF. CDR3 DNA: TGTGCCAGCAGCTTAACGGAGGCAGGCGCTGAAGCTTTCTTT.

The V call is TRBV6-5, the J call TRBJ1-2, with unresolved D. The CDR3 covers 14 residues. Germline CDR1 reads MNHEY; CDR2 reads SVGAGI. Between the trimmed V and J ends, which lost 0 bases and 2 bases, there was a span of 7 bases. The CDR3 loop reads CASSYSSGNYGYTF. The CDR3, as DNA: TGTGCCAGCAGTTACTCGTCCGGGAACTATGGCTACACCTTC.

The CDR3 spells CASSWRGQPQHF. The CDR3 DNA follows: TGTGCCAGTAGTTGGAGGGGTCAGCCCCAGCATTTT. V usage is TRBV19 and J usage is TRBJ1-5; D is perhaps TRBD1 (5 bases). Trimming pared 5 bases from V and 6 bases from J, leaving 8 bases between. The CDR3 covers 12 residues. Germline CDR1 is LNHDA and CDR2 is SQIVND (reference sequence).

The gene calls are TRBV6-1 and TRBJ1-3; D gene unclear. The CDR3 covers 19 residues. Trimming removed 4 bases from V and 4 bases from J, with 26 bases in between. Germline CDR1 and CDR2: MNHNS and SASEGT. The CDR3 protein is CASSVVGLSESLSGNTIYF. The DNA for the CDR3 is TGTGCCAGCAGTGTAGTCGGGCTATCGGAATCTCTCTCCGGAAACACCATATATTTT.

The J gene is TRBJ2-1, the V gene TRBV3-1 (or the pseudogene TRBV3-2); D perhaps matches TRBD2 (7 bases). The CDR3 runs 18 residues. Trimming left V 4 bases short and J 3 bases short, with 22 bases between. Germline CDR1 LGHDT, CDR2 YNNKEL (reference sequence). CDR3 region: CASSLRTTGLAVYNEQFF. For the CDR3, the DNA is TGTGCCAGCAGCCTACGCACCACAGGGCTAGCGGTCTACAATGAGCAGTTCTTC.

V is TRBV29-1 and J is TRBJ1-2; D unresolved. This CDR3 region has 16 residues. Per the germline V gene, CDR1 is SQVTM and CDR2 is ANQGSEA. The V end was cut by 5 bases, the J end by 1 base, with 20 bases between. The CDR3 here is CSVPPVANSRNYGYTF. CDR3 in DNA: TGCAGCGTTCCCCCTGTAGCCAACTCACGTAACTATGGCTACACCTTC. The full variable domain, with the rest looked up from reference TRBV29-1 and TRBJ1-2, is SAVISQKPSRDICQRGTSLTIQCQVDSQVTMMFWYRQQPGQSLTLIATANQGSEATYESGFVIDKFPISRPNLTFSTLTVSNMSPEDSSIYLCSVPPVANSRNYGYTFGSGTRLTVV.

This chain joins TRBV5-1 and TRBJ2-5; unclear D gene. V lost 4 bases and J lost 5, with 15 bases in between. The CDR3 is 14 residues long. The V gene's germline CDR1 is SGHRS and CDR2 YFSETQ. CDR3 bases: TGCGCCAGCAGCCCGGTGGCACCCTGGGAGACCCAGTACTTC. It is translated as CASSPVAPWETQYF.

The chain uses TRBV18 and TRBJ2-1, with TRBD2 matching 10 bases. The length of the CDR3 is 14 residues. V lost 1 base, J lost 14 bases, and 8 bases stayed unmatched. CDR1 is KGHSH, CDR2 LQKENI, per germline. In nucleotides, the CDR3 is TGTGCCAGCTCACCACGGAAGCGGGGGGGCCTCGAGTTCTTC. It encodes CASSPRKRGGLEFF.

This clone occurred a few times. The chain combines TRBV7-2 with TRBJ2-3, with 11 bases lining up with TRBD2. Per the germline V gene, CDR1 is SGHTA and CDR2 is FQGNSA. This CDR3 is 16 amino acids long. Trimming removed 6 bases from V and 3 bases from J; junction bases left unmatched: 8. The CDR3: CASRSDGTSGTDTQYF. In DNA, the CDR3 is TGTGCCAGCAGATCTGACGGGACTAGCGGAACAGATACGCAGTATTTT.

This clone was seen once. The V call is TRBV5-6, the J call TRBJ2-1; 11 positions agree with TRBD2. The ends lost 4 bases at V and 4 bases at J; junction bases unmatched: 4. The CDR3 runs 15 residues. CDR1 and CDR2 from the germline V gene are SGHDT and YYEEEE. The CDR3 spells CASSLGLADYNEQFF. DNA for the CDR3: TGTGCCAGCAGCCTGGGACTAGCGGATTACAATGAGCAGTTCTTC.

The chain combines TRBV6-2 or TRBV6-3 with TRBJ1-1, with 9 nucleotides matching TRBD1. Germline trimming cut 5 bases from V and 4 bases from J; bases unmatched to any gene: 8. The germline CDR1 and CDR2 sequences are MNHEY and SVGEGT. The length of the CDR3 is 15 residues. CDR3 loop: CASSIPTGGRTEAFF. The CDR3 DNA sequence: TGTGCCAGCAGTATACCCACAGGGGGCCGCACTGAAGCTTTCTTT.

The rearrangement uses TRBV30 and TRBJ1-4, with 8 bases aligning to TRBD1. This CDR3 region has 17 residues. Germline V gene lookup returns CDR1 GTSNPN and CDR2 SVGIG (reference sequence). After removal of 3 bases from V and 6 bases from J, the junction contained 15 bases not matched to a gene. Here the CDR3 reads CAWSRRTGRSPDEKLFF. The CDR3 DNA reads as TGTGCCTGGAGCCGTCGGACAGGGAGGTCGCCGGATGAAAAACTGTTTTTT.

The chain uses TRBV27 and TRBJ2-5; TRBD1 matches 8 bases. V lost 5 bases, J lost 4 bases, and 6 bases stayed unmatched. CDR1 and CDR2 (germline): MNHEY, SMNVEV (reference sequence). The CDR3 spans 14 residues. The CDR3 bases are TGTGCCAGCAGTATGCGGACAGGGCCAGAGACCCAGTACTTC. This translates into CASSMRTGPETQYF.

V is TRBV5-1 and J is TRBJ1-1, with D unresolved. V lost 0 bases to trimming and J lost 8 bases, with 11 bases between them. The germline gives CDR1 SGHRS, CDR2 YFSETQ. The CDR3 sequence is 13 residues long. The CDR3 here is CASSLVAGSEAFF. The CDR3 DNA reads TGCGCCAGCAGCTTGGTGGCAGGCTCGGAAGCTTTCTTT. Complete variable domain (other parts from reference TRBV5-1 and TRBJ1-1): KAGVTQTPRYLIKTRGQQVTLSCSPISGHRSVSWYQQTPGQGLQFLFEYFSETQRNKGNFPGRFSGRQFSNSRSEMNVSTLELGDSALYLCASSLVAGSEAFFGQGTRLTVV.

The rearrangement joins TRBV9 to TRBJ1-4; D remains ambiguous. The ends were cut back, 0 bases at V and 7 bases at J, with 16 bases in the middle. Germline lookup yields CDR1 SGDLS and CDR2 YYNGEE. The CDR3 has 16 amino acids. CDR3 sequence: CASSVDSGSLSEKLFF. The CDR3, as DNA: TGTGCCAGCAGCGTAGACTCGGGGTCCCTTAGTGAAAAACTGTTTTTT.

This chain joins TRBV9 and TRBJ1-2; D is unresolved. From germline, CDR1 is SGDLS and CDR2 YYNGEE. The germline V and J ends were trimmed by 0 bases and 4 bases, with 10 bases remaining between them. The CDR3 has 14 amino acids. In DNA, the CDR3 is TGTGCCAGCAGCGTAGGCCACAGCCCCTATGGCTACACCTTC. It yields the protein CASSVGHSPYGYTF.

This chain joins TRBV20-1 and TRBJ1-3; D not resolved. CDR1 is DFQATT, CDR2 SNEGSKA, per germline (reference sequence). Trimming pared 4 bases from V and 10 bases from J, leaving 11 bases between. This CDR3 spans 11 amino acids. CDR3: CSATLGLTIYF. The CDR3 coding sequence is TGCAGTGCTACCCTTGGGTTGACCATATATTTT.

The chain combines TRBV28 with TRBJ2-3; 7 nucleotides match TRBD1. Germline V gene lookup returns CDR1 MDHEN and CDR2 SYDVKM. V lost 7 bases and J lost 3; bases outside the gene matches: 10. The CDR3 sequence is 15 residues long. The CDR3 coding sequence is TGTGCCAGCACCTTGACAGGGAGTCGGACAGATACGCAGTATTTT. Encoded protein: CASTLTGSRTDTQYF.

The gene calls are TRBV19 and TRBJ1-2, with D perhaps matching TRBD1 (6 bases). The CDR3 is 13 amino acids. V was clipped by 7 bases and J by 4 bases, with 13 bases between them. Looked up from germline, CDR1 is LNHDA and CDR2 is SQIVND (reference sequence). Here the CDR3 reads CASTLAGAYGYTF. CDR3 nucleotide sequence: TGTGCCAGTACCCTTGCAGGGGCCTATGGCTACACCTTC. The variable domain in full, with the rest retrieved from reference TRBV19 and TRBJ1-2, is DGGITQSPKYLFRKEGQNVTLSCEQNLNHDAMYWYRQDPGQGLRLIYYSQIVNDFQKGDIAEGYSVSREKKESFPLTVTSAQKNPTAFYLCASTLAGAYGYTFGSGTRLTVV.

The rearrangement links TRBV3-1 (or the pseudogene TRBV3-2) to TRBJ2-7; maybe TRBD2 (5 bases). Per germline, CDR1 LGHDT and CDR2 YNNKEL (reference sequence). V lost 5 bases and J 7 bases, leaving 9 bases between the germline ends. This CDR3 has 11 residues. The CDR3 reads CASSYGIEQYF. CDR3 bases: TGTGCCAGCAGCTACGGGATTGAGCAGTACTTC.